What follows describes a single T cell receptor beta chain. This sample was included in a study of blood T cell repertoires in COVID-19. Study overall: Acute and convalescent COVID-19 specimens originated in the United States, Italy and Spain.

Donors of Cohort 3 who recovered were those that had two negative PCRs, clearance, or symptom resolution. CDR3 length: 15 residues. V was clipped by 6 bases and J by 0 bases, with 14 bases between them. CDR1 is SGHVS, CDR2 FNYEAQ, per germline. Method: immunoSEQ multiplex PCR; TCRdb's copy keeps in-frame clones and lacks some. The table includes approximately 470,000 clones, around 90% detected once. Specimen: PBMCs or T cells enriched from blood (not recorded which). The chain couples TRBV7-6 to TRBJ1-1; D unclear. This clonotype originated in a woman aged 18 to 35 who had recovered from COVID-19. The DNA of the CDR3 is TGTGCCAGCAGATTGACGGAGGGCATGAACACTGAAGCTTTCTTT. It is translated as CASRLTEGMNTEAFF.